These T cell receptor beta chains were read from a single sample in a study of glioma-infiltrating T cells. TCRdb itself ran the multiplex PCR reads through MiXCR, one entry per CDR3 protein. The sample lists a few hundred thousand distinct CDR3 sequences, 41% occurring once. Sequencing used glioma tissue, nonneoplastic brain tissue, or PBMCs (not recorded which). The source of these receptors is a human donor with low-grade glioma or glioblastoma, undergoing nonglioma brain surgery, or in good health (not recorded which). The CDR3 runs from the conserved cysteine through the conserved F or W. The D gene is left open where the match is weak. The listing skips clone size in some rows; elsewhere it reads once, few, many or a size class.

d_call j_call clone_size v_call cdr3_length cdr3_nt cdr3_aa
. TRBJ2-1 few TRBV6-1 17 TGTGCCAGCAGTGAAGCCCCCTTGTGGGACGCAGACAATGAGCAGTTCTTC CASSEAPLWDADNEQFF
TRBD1 TRBJ2-1 . TRBV20-1 13 TGCAGTGCCCGAACAGACAGGGTAACTGAGCAGTTCTTC CSARTDRVTEQFF
TRBD2 TRBJ2-1 . TRBV6-2/TRBV6-3 17 TGTGCCAGCAGACCCCAATCAGCGGGAGGGGCCTACAATGAGCAGTTCTTC CASRPQSAGGAYNEQFF
. TRBJ2-1 few TRBV6-2/TRBV6-3 16 TGTGCCAGCAGTCCAAGTCGGGGGGCGAGTTACAATGAGCAGTTCTTC CASSPSRGASYNEQFF
. TRBJ2-7 . TRBV7-2 15 TGTGCCAGCAGCTTTCTGGACTTCTATTCCTACGAGCAGTACTTC CASSFLDFYSYEQYF
TRBD2 TRBJ2-7 many TRBV6-5 19 TGTGCCAGCAGTTACTCTGGCCCGGGGCTTAGCAGCGGGGATTACGAGCAGTACTTC CASSYSGPGLSSGDYEQYF
. TRBJ1-1 few TRBV4-1 13 TGCGCCAGCAGCCAAGATCCCCGACGCGAAGCTTTCTTT CASSQDPRREAFF
TRBD2 TRBJ2-7 few TRBV7-2 16 TGTGCCAGCAGTCGGGCCGGGACTAGCGGGTCCTACGAGCAGTACTTC CASSRAGTSGSYEQYF
. TRBJ1-1 few TRBV4-3 15 TGCGCCAGCAGCCAAATCAGGGCTATGAACACTGAAGCTTTCTTT CASSQIRAMNTEAFF
TRBD1 TRBJ2-5 . TRBV18 13 TGTGCCAGCTCAACGCAGGGGGCAGAGACCCAGTACTTC CASSTQGAETQYF
TRBD2 TRBJ2-7 . TRBV7-9 15 TGTGCCAGCAGCACCTTACTAGCGGGAGGGAACGAGCAGTACTTC CASSTLLAGGNEQYF
. TRBJ1-5 . TRBV7-9 15 TGTGCCAGCAGCCCCCGCGGGGTGGGAAATCAGCCCCAGCATTTC CASSPRGVGNQPQHF
. TRBJ1-2 few TRBV20-1 15 TGCAGTGCTAGAGGAGGGAGGGAAACTTACTATGGCTACACCTTC CSARGGRETYYGYTF
TRBD2 TRBJ2-3 . TRBV11-2 15 TGTGCCAGCAGATCTACTAGCGGGAGAGCAGATACGCAGTATTTT CASRSTSGRADTQYF
. TRBJ2-5 once TRBV2 14 TGTGCCAGCAGAACGCAGGGAGTGGTGGAGACCCAGTACTTC CASRTQGVVETQYF
TRBD2 TRBJ2-3 many TRBV20-1 14 TGCAGTGCTAAAGCGGGGTTTAGCACAGATACGCAGTATTTT CSAKAGFSTDTQYF
. TRBJ2-3 . TRBV7-8 15 TGTGCCAGCAGCTTAGGCCGGGGTTACACAGATACGCAGTATTTT CASSLGRGYTDTQYF